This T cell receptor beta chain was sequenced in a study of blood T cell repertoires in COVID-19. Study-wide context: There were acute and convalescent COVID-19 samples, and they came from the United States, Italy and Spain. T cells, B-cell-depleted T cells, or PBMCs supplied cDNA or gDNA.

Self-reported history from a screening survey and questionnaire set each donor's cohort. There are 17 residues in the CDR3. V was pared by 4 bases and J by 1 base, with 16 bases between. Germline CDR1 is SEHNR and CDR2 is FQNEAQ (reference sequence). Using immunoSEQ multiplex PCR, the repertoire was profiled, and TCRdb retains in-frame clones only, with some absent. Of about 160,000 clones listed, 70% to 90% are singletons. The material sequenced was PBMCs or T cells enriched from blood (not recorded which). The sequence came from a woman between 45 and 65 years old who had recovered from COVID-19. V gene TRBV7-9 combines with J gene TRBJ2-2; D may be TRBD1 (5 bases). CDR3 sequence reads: CASSSRYPQENTGELFF. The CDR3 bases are TGTGCCAGCAGCTCGCGTTATCCACAGGAGAACACCGGGGAGCTGTTTTTT.